This T cell receptor (beta chain) stems from a study of T cells after posttransplantation cyclophosphamide (dated by TCRdb to the mid-2010s). For the wider study: Using TRB sequencing, the study followed how the T cell repertoire reconstituted after myeloablative bone marrow transplantation in which posttransplantation cyclophosphamide served as GVHD prophylaxis. Antigen receptor sequencing covered samples from roughly 40 PTCy-treated patients and some 15 of their related bone marrow donors. Public TRB sequences were searched against a database of over 3,600 sequences associated with responses to pathogens, tumor antigens, self-antigens and alloantigens. Blood from all 35 or so PTCy patients with 1-year posttransplant specimens was subjected to TRB sequencing. In 3 patients, up to about 3 additional blood samples taken between 2 and 5.2 years after transplant also underwent TRB sequencing, as did pretransplant blood from 4 patients. Because TRA and TRB clonality correlated tightly in several samples, later TCR analyses were limited to TRB.

CDR1 and CDR2 are read off the germline V gene (reference sequence) as SGHNT and YYREEE. V ends up 2 bases short and J 5 bases short, with an unmatched junction base count of 5. From the cysteine up to the phenylalanine, the CDR3 has a length of 14 residues. Only CDR3 DNA is held: 42 bases, read in frame from base 1. On the day of marrow donation, related bone marrow donors gave peripheral blood samples. Peripheral blood and bone marrow mononuclear cells were isolated by Ficoll-Hypaque density centrifugation and were cryopreserved. This clone was seen repeatedly, ten times or more. This clone's antigen is unknown. The sample holds no much larger clone one base away, and base qualities are not on file. General conclusions and limits of the study: The TRB repertoires of T cells infiltrating skin or the GI tract showed only limited overlap with the TRB repertoires found in blood. Across 40 to 55 patients, TRB clonality was highly associated with recipient CMV seropositivity and CMV reactivation, and PTCy diversity was similar to diversity in CNI/methotrexate controls. At 1-2 months, donor-recipient similarity was low but rose over the first year, and the later blood repertoires were often dominated by donor CD8+ memory clones.

Genomic DNA was the input for TRB sequencing, which was run either with the immunoSEQ assay at survey resolution or with the hsTCRB kit. The source study handled its data this way. Initial read processing used immunoSEQ software, and repertoire analyses used the LymphoSeq R package. Clonality was calculated as 1 minus normalized Shannon entropy, and the Gini coefficient was also calculated for each TRB dataset. To infer phenotypes in unsorted samples, TRB sequences from sorted subsets of the recipient or donor were mapped onto the unsorted samples of the same recipient. TCRdb obtained this table from immuneACCESS and retained in-frame rearrangements with V and J assigned. These tables miss some clones; where compared with another copy, unresolved V genes account for less than half of the shortfall, and the remainder is unexplained. The V and J calls and clone size are taken from that table; D and trimming were inferred from the DNA. In this sample, around 25,000 clones appear, none counted once only. Jointly, the top ten make up over 6.5% of the sample.

The sample consisted of PBMCs. Recombination linked TRBV5-4 to TRBJ2-7; TRBD2 aligns with 9 central bases. The sequence was collected from a woman in her fifties or sixties in good health, CMV-negative, and a related stem cell transplant donor. The CDR3 region has the sequence CASSFIAGAHEQYF. The DNA sequence follows: TGTGCCAGCAGCTTTATAGCGGGAGCTCACGAGCAGTACTTC. Outside the CDR3, residues come from the reference TRBV5-4 and TRBJ2-7 proteins, so the full variable domain is: ETGVTQSPTHLIKTRGQQVTLRCSSQSGHNTVSWYQQALGQGPQFIFQYYREEENGRGNFPPRFSGLQFPNYSSELNVNALELDDSALYLCASSFIAGAHEQYFGPGTRLTVT.